The 2 T cell receptor beta chains given below trace back to one sample, sequenced in a study of cytomegalovirus exposure and HLA in healthy donors. PCR was performed using 60 Vbeta and 13 Jbeta primers. The method was immunoSEQ multiplex PCR; TCRdb's version includes in-frame clones alone and lacks a portion of them. Among fewer than 150,000 clones listed, around 80% were seen once. The sample comprised PBMCs. Receptors originate from a man aged 25 to 40 in good health and CMV-seronegative.

The rearrangement links TRBV5-5 to TRBJ1-5; 8 nucleotides agree with TRBD1. Germline CDR1 and CDR2: SGHKS and YYEKEE (reference sequence). J lost 0 bases, V lost 4 bases, and 3 bases had no gene match. The CDR3 runs to 15 residues. CDR3 amino acids: CASSLTGDSNQPQHF. Here the CDR3 DNA reads TGTGCCAGCAGCCTGACAGGGGATAGCAATCAGCCCCAGCATTTT.

The genes are TRBV5-1 and TRBJ2-7, with D tentatively TRBD1 (6 bases). The ends were cut back, 4 bases at V and 2 bases at J, with 13 bases in the middle. The CDR3 runs to 14 residues. The germline CDR1 and CDR2 sequences are SGHRS and YFSETQ. CDR3 nucleotide sequence: TGCGCCAGCAGCGCAGGACAGTGGACCTACGAGCAGTACTTC. It is translated as CASSAGQWTYEQYF.